The 8 T cell receptor beta chains below all came from one sample that was sequenced in a study of blood T cell repertoires in COVID-19. This table comes from immunoSEQ multiplex PCR, and its TCRdb copy is limited to in-frame clones, with some not included. The repertoire consists of about 220,000 clones, with around 80% occurring once and the leading ten covering around 13%. What was sequenced was peripheral blood. Receptor source: a human donor in a cohort sampled during active COVID-19.

The chain carries TRBV28 and TRBJ2-7; D uncertain. Per the germline V gene, CDR1 is MDHEN and CDR2 is SYDVKM. The CDR3 totals 13 residues. V was shortened by 4 bases and J by 6 bases, with 13 bases between the two germline ends. The CDR3 DNA reads as TGTGCCAGCAGTTCCCCTCGGTCGTTCGAGCAGTACTTC. It specifies CASSSPRSFEQYF. Together with reference TRBV28 and TRBJ2-7, the CDR3 gives the full variable domain: DVKVTQSSRYLVKRTGEKVFLECVQDMDHENMFWYRQDPGLGLRLIYFSYDVKMKEKGDIPEGYSVSREKKERFSLILESASTNQTSMYLCASSSPRSFEQYFGPGTRLTVT.

The rearrangement uses TRBV11-2 and TRBJ2-5, with a tentative D call TRBD1 (6 bases). Germline-derived CDR1 and CDR2 are SGHAT and FQNNGV. The CDR3 has 12 amino acids. V was shortened by 3 bases and J by 7 bases, with 9 bases between the two germline ends. This CDR3 is CASSLDSWTQYF. The CDR3, as DNA: TGTGCCAGCAGCTTGGACAGTTGGACCCAGTACTTC.

The chain couples TRBV2 to TRBJ1-2; D may be TRBD1 (5 bases). The CDR3 extends over 14 amino acids. Germline V CDR1 and CDR2: SNHLY, FYNNEI. The V end lost 7 bases, the J end lost 2 bases, and 14 bases lay between the germline ends. CDR3 coding DNA: TGTGCCAGCAATAAGGACAAGTGGAACTATGGCTACACCTTC. This encodes CASNKDKWNYGYTF.

The chain employs TRBV30 and TRBJ2-3, with 7 bases identical to TRBD2. After removal of 0 bases from V and 4 bases from J, the junction contained 10 bases not matched to a gene. The germline CDR1 and CDR2 sequences are GTSNPN and SVGIG (reference sequence). This CDR3 comprises 16 residues. The CDR3 bases are TGTGCCTGGAGTGTACTCGGGGGGTTCGGACCAGATACGCAGTATTTT. Its protein is CAWSVLGGFGPDTQYF.

The chain recombines TRBV19 with TRBJ1-2, with TRBD1 matching over 12 bases. Germline loops: CDR1 LNHDA, CDR2 SQIVND (reference sequence). The V and J ends lost 6 bases and 5 bases, in that order; junction bases with no gene match: 10. The CDR3 has 16 residues. CDR3 DNA: TGTGCCAGTAGGGGACAGGGGGCTGTCGGCGAGTATGGCTACACCTTC. The encoded protein is CASRGQGAVGEYGYTF.

This clone was seen many times. V and J are TRBV10-3 and TRBJ2-3; the match to TRBD2 covers 12 bases. The CDR3 covers 20 residues. Losses at the gene ends were 3 bases for V and 2 bases for J; bases not matched to a gene: 15. Germline CDR1 and CDR2: ENHRY and SYGVKD. CDR3 amino acids: CAISEPTSGGPAQYTDTQYF. CDR3 nucleotides: TGTGCCATCAGTGAACCGACTAGCGGGGGCCCCGCCCAGTACACAGATACGCAGTATTTT.

The rearrangement uses TRBV15 and TRBJ2-2, with TRBD2 as a possible D gene (5 bases). From germline, CDR1 is LNHNV and CDR2 YYDKDF (reference sequence). CDR3 length: 16 amino acids. Trimming took 3 bases from V and 5 from J, leaving 16 bases between them. The CDR3: CATSRERVRGTGELFF. In DNA, the CDR3 is TGTGCCACCAGCAGGGAGAGGGTCCGTGGGACCGGGGAGCTGTTTTTT.

The chain uses TRBV28 and TRBJ2-3; perhaps TRBD1 as D (6 bases). CDR3 length equals 13 residues. Germline V CDR1 and CDR2: MDHEN, SYDVKM. V lost 8 bases to trimming and J lost 3 bases, with 12 bases between them. The CDR3 nucleotides read TGTGCCAGCTTTACTACAGGGACAGATACGCAGTATTTT. Amino acid sequence: CASFTTGTDTQYF.